Listed below are T cell receptor beta chains from one sample, sequenced in a study of blood T cells in healthy people across ages. TCRdb re-called the 5' RACE reads through MiXCR, storing one row per CDR3 protein. This table has fewer than 700,000 distinct CDR3 sequences, less than 45% appearing once. The material sequenced was blood. The receptors come from an elderly man in good health. The CDR3 runs from the conserved cysteine through the conserved F or W. Fields, in order: D gene, V gene, J gene, clone size, CDR3 protein, CDR3 DNA. The D gene is left open where the match is weak. Only some rows state a clone size, as once, few, many or a class for expanded clones.

d_call: TRBD2
v_call: TRBV28
j_call: TRBJ2-1
clone_size: .
cdr3_aa: CASGGTSGSNEQFF
cdr3_nt: TGTGCCAGCGGTGGGACTAGCGGGAGCAATGAGCAGTTCTTC

d_call: TRBD2
v_call: TRBV5-1
j_call: TRBJ2-5
clone_size: .
cdr3_aa: CASSWGTSGEGETQYF
cdr3_nt: TGCGCCAGCAGCTGGGGGACTAGCGGGGAGGGAGAGACCCAGTACTTC

d_call: TRBD1
v_call: TRBV7-9
j_call: TRBJ1-1
clone_size: .
cdr3_aa: CASSNGQGRKKAFF
cdr3_nt: TGTGCCAGCAGCAACGGACAGGGGCGAAAAAAAGCTTTCTTT

d_call: .
v_call: TRBV14
j_call: TRBJ1-2
clone_size: .
cdr3_aa: CASSQGGNEGYTF
cdr3_nt: TGTGCCAGCAGCCAAGGAGGCAACGAAGGCTACACCTTC

d_call: .
v_call: TRBV20-1
j_call: TRBJ1-2
clone_size: .
cdr3_aa: CSASSRGQNTF
cdr3_nt: TGCAGTGCTAGCAGTCGGGGACAAAACACCTTC

d_call: .
v_call: TRBV20-1
j_call: TRBJ2-3
clone_size: few
cdr3_aa: CSAQTPWGNTDTQYF
cdr3_nt: TGCAGTGCTCAGACGCCGTGGGGCAACACAGATACGCAGTATTTT

d_call: .
v_call: TRBV5-1
j_call: TRBJ2-2
clone_size: .
cdr3_aa: CASSLRFQGRTGELFF
cdr3_nt: TGCGCCAGCAGCTTGAGGTTTCAGGGGAGGACCGGGGAGCTGTTTTTT

d_call: .
v_call: TRBV24-1
j_call: TRBJ2-6
clone_size: .
cdr3_aa: CATSDLGRGSGANVLTF
cdr3_nt: TGTGCCACCAGTGATTTGGGCCGGGGTTCTGGGGCCAACGTCCTGACTTTC

d_call: .
v_call: TRBV28
j_call: TRBJ2-5
clone_size: many
cdr3_aa: CASSHPGTSETQYF
cdr3_nt: TGTGCCAGCAGTCACCCTGGGACGTCAGAGACCCAGTACTTC

d_call: .
v_call: TRBV20-1
j_call: TRBJ2-1
clone_size: .
cdr3_aa: CSARAGTSDEQFF
cdr3_nt: TGCAGTGCTAGAGCCGGGACTTCCGATGAGCAGTTCTTC

d_call: TRBD1
v_call: TRBV18
j_call: TRBJ2-7
clone_size: .
cdr3_aa: CASSPPVGQDLYEQYF
cdr3_nt: TGTGCCAGCTCACCGCCGGTGGGACAGGATCTCTACGAGCAGTACTTC

d_call: .
v_call: TRBV6-5
j_call: TRBJ1-1
clone_size: few
cdr3_aa: CASRRERHTEAFF
cdr3_nt: TGTGCCAGCAGGCGGGAGAGGCACACTGAAGCTTTCTTT

d_call: .
v_call: TRBV7-2
j_call: TRBJ1-1
clone_size: few
cdr3_aa: CASSLAAGVRARTEAFF
cdr3_nt: TGTGCCAGCAGCTTAGCGGCGGGGGTACGGGCGCGAACTGAAGCTTTCTTT

d_call: TRBD2
v_call: TRBV11-1
j_call: TRBJ2-5
clone_size: few
cdr3_aa: CASSLGILGRTSGRAGQETQYF
cdr3_nt: TGTGCCAGCAGCTTAGGGATTCTCGGACGGACTAGCGGGAGGGCCGGGCAAGAGACCCAGTACTTC

d_call: .
v_call: TRBV10-1
j_call: TRBJ2-7
clone_size: .
cdr3_aa: CASSEPNRVGEQYF
cdr3_nt: TGCGCCAGCAGTGAGCCCAACAGGGTCGGCGAGCAGTACTTC

d_call: .
v_call: TRBV28
j_call: TRBJ1-5
clone_size: many
cdr3_aa: CASSFLSMGHQPQHF
cdr3_nt: TGTGCCAGCAGTTTCCTCTCTATGGGCCATCAGCCCCAGCATTTT

d_call: TRBD2
v_call: TRBV6-2/TRBV6-3
j_call: TRBJ2-7
clone_size: many
cdr3_aa: CASSYLSGTIYEQYF
cdr3_nt: TGTGCCAGCAGTTACCTTAGCGGGACCATTTACGAGCAGTACTTC

d_call: .
v_call: TRBV28
j_call: TRBJ2-2
clone_size: .
cdr3_aa: CASSLRPGELFF
cdr3_nt: TGTGCCAGCAGTCTCAGGCCCGGGGAGCTGTTTTTT

d_call: .
v_call: TRBV3-1
j_call: TRBJ2-1
clone_size: few
cdr3_aa: CARDSRESNEQFF
cdr3_nt: TGTGCCAGAGACTCACGGGAGTCCAATGAGCAGTTCTTC

d_call: .
v_call: TRBV29-1
j_call: TRBJ2-5
clone_size: many
cdr3_aa: CSVDRAGETQYF
cdr3_nt: TGCAGCGTTGATAGAGCGGGAGAGACCCAGTACTTC

d_call: TRBD1
v_call: TRBV5-6
j_call: TRBJ1-1
clone_size: .
cdr3_aa: CASSYRDRDTEAFF
cdr3_nt: TGTGCCAGCAGCTACCGGGACAGAGACACTGAAGCTTTCTTT

d_call: .
v_call: TRBV7-9
j_call: TRBJ2-7
clone_size: .
cdr3_aa: CASSSLGWGGVEEQYF
cdr3_nt: TGTGCCAGCAGCTCCTTGGGGTGGGGGGGCGTTGAAGAGCAGTACTTC

d_call: .
v_call: TRBV29-1
j_call: TRBJ2-3
clone_size: .
cdr3_aa: CSAQRDTQYF
cdr3_nt: TGCAGCGCCCAAAGAGATACGCAGTATTTT

d_call: TRBD2
v_call: TRBV5-1
j_call: TRBJ2-1
clone_size: few
cdr3_aa: CASSLDRTSGYNEQFF
cdr3_nt: TGCGCCAGCAGCTTGGACAGGACTAGCGGTTACAATGAGCAGTTCTTC

d_call: .
v_call: TRBV9
j_call: TRBJ2-5
clone_size: many
cdr3_aa: CASSGLSEGTQYF
cdr3_nt: TGTGCCAGCAGCGGTCTGTCTGAAGGGACCCAGTACTTC

d_call: TRBD2
v_call: TRBV20-1
j_call: TRBJ2-1
clone_size: few
cdr3_aa: CSARDSTSGGDEQFF
cdr3_nt: TGCAGTGCTAGAGATTCGACTAGCGGGGGGGATGAGCAGTTCTTC

d_call: .
v_call: TRBV7-2
j_call: TRBJ1-3
clone_size: .
cdr3_aa: CASSLVRGVSGNTIYF
cdr3_nt: TGTGCCAGCAGCTTAGTACGGGGGGTCTCTGGAAACACCATATATTTT

d_call: TRBD2
v_call: TRBV2
j_call: TRBJ2-5
clone_size: few
cdr3_aa: CASSTSAGGGGQETQYF
cdr3_nt: TGTGCCAGCAGCACGTCGGCGGGGGGCGGTGGTCAAGAGACCCAGTACTTC

d_call: .
v_call: TRBV7-2
j_call: TRBJ2-7
clone_size: .
cdr3_aa: CASSLMEPLGGRHEQYF
cdr3_nt: TGTGCCAGCAGCTTAATGGAGCCCCTCGGGGGCCGCCACGAGCAGTACTTC

d_call: .
v_call: TRBV20-1
j_call: TRBJ2-1
clone_size: .
cdr3_aa: CSARDDVSYNEQFF
cdr3_nt: TGCAGTGCTAGGGACGATGTCTCCTACAATGAGCAGTTCTTC

d_call: TRBD2
v_call: TRBV6-1
j_call: TRBJ2-3
clone_size: many
cdr3_aa: CASSKLAGGMSSTDTQYF
cdr3_nt: TGTGCCAGCAGTAAGCTAGCGGGGGGAATGTCTAGCACAGATACGCAGTATTTT

d_call: .
v_call: TRBV12-3/TRBV12-4
j_call: TRBJ2-7
clone_size: few
cdr3_aa: CASSPRTVGPYEQYF
cdr3_nt: TGTGCCAGCAGTCCCCGGACAGTCGGTCCCTACGAGCAGTACTTC

d_call: .
v_call: TRBV12-3/TRBV12-4
j_call: TRBJ1-2
clone_size: .
cdr3_aa: CASSLWAGEMDGYTF
cdr3_nt: TGTGCCAGCAGTTTGTGGGCAGGGGAGATGGATGGCTACACCTTC

d_call: TRBD2
v_call: TRBV4-1
j_call: TRBJ2-7
clone_size: .
cdr3_aa: CASSQLSGTRYYEQYF
cdr3_nt: TGCGCCAGCAGCCAATTATCCGGGACTAGGTACTACGAGCAGTACTTC

d_call: .
v_call: TRBV7-6
j_call: TRBJ2-2
clone_size: .
cdr3_aa: CASSLVHRELFF
cdr3_nt: TGTGCCAGCAGCTTAGTCCACCGGGAGCTGTTTTTT

d_call: TRBD1
v_call: TRBV9
j_call: TRBJ1-1
clone_size: .
cdr3_aa: CASSEGQLNTEAFF
cdr3_nt: TGTGCCAGCAGCGAGGGACAGTTGAACACTGAAGCTTTCTTT

d_call: .
v_call: TRBV11-2
j_call: TRBJ2-5
clone_size: .
cdr3_aa: CASSLRLGGIETQYF
cdr3_nt: TGTGCCAGCAGCTTACGCTTGGGGGGTATTGAGACCCAGTACTTC

d_call: .
v_call: TRBV14
j_call: TRBJ1-2
clone_size: once
cdr3_aa: CASSRQLIDGYTF
cdr3_nt: TGTGCCAGCAGCCGACAGCTAATCGATGGCTACACCTTC

d_call: .
v_call: TRBV10-3
j_call: TRBJ1-1
clone_size: .
cdr3_aa: CAISGGGFGTEAFF
cdr3_nt: TGTGCCATCAGTGGGGGGGGCTTCGGCACTGAAGCTTTCTTT

d_call: .
v_call: TRBV2
j_call: TRBJ2-1
clone_size: few
cdr3_aa: CASRPGQQFF
cdr3_nt: TGTGCCAGCAGACCGGGACAGCAGTTCTTC

d_call: .
v_call: TRBV10-1
j_call: TRBJ2-3
clone_size: few
cdr3_aa: CASSEGGYTQYF
cdr3_nt: TGCGCCAGCAGTGAGGGCGGTTATACGCAGTATTTT

d_call: TRBD2
v_call: TRBV5-1
j_call: TRBJ2-5
clone_size: .
cdr3_aa: CASSLTGFGGEETQYF
cdr3_nt: TGCGCCAGCAGCTTGACTGGCTTCGGGGGGGAAGAGACCCAGTACTTC

d_call: .
v_call: TRBV3-1
j_call: TRBJ2-2
clone_size: .
cdr3_aa: CASSQAPIGELFF
cdr3_nt: TGTGCCAGCAGCCAAGCCCCTATCGGGGAGCTGTTTTTT

d_call: .
v_call: TRBV5-6
j_call: TRBJ2-1
clone_size: many
cdr3_aa: CASSFDQNYNEQFF
cdr3_nt: TGTGCCAGCAGCTTCGATCAGAACTACAATGAGCAGTTCTTC

d_call: .
v_call: TRBV12-3/TRBV12-4
j_call: TRBJ2-2
clone_size: many
cdr3_aa: CASSLEAAGELFF
cdr3_nt: TGTGCCAGCAGTTTAGAAGCTGCCGGGGAGCTGTTTTTT

d_call: .
v_call: TRBV25-1
j_call: TRBJ2-7
clone_size: few
cdr3_aa: CASTTRTAPYEQYF
cdr3_nt: TGTGCCAGCACCACACGGACAGCCCCCTACGAGCAGTACTTC

d_call: .
v_call: TRBV20-1
j_call: TRBJ1-5
clone_size: .
cdr3_aa: CSARKPGANQPQHF
cdr3_nt: TGCAGTGCTAGAAAGCCAGGGGCAAATCAGCCCCAGCATTTT

d_call: TRBD1
v_call: TRBV28
j_call: TRBJ2-5
clone_size: few
cdr3_aa: CASRETQGAPQETQYF
cdr3_nt: TGTGCCAGCAGGGAAACACAGGGGGCGCCTCAAGAGACCCAGTACTTC

d_call: .
v_call: TRBV20-1
j_call: TRBJ2-3
clone_size: many
cdr3_aa: CSARSARVTIGTDTQYF
cdr3_nt: TGCAGTGCTAGGTCAGCCAGGGTGACGATAGGCACAGATACGCAGTATTTT

d_call: TRBD2
v_call: TRBV29-1
j_call: TRBJ2-5
clone_size: .
cdr3_aa: CSVVVLAEGPSEETQYF
cdr3_nt: TGCAGCGTTGTAGTACTAGCGGAGGGGCCGTCCGAAGAGACCCAGTACTTC

d_call: .
v_call: TRBV7-8
j_call: TRBJ1-2
clone_size: few
cdr3_aa: CASSLNQGIYGYTF
cdr3_nt: TGTGCCAGCAGCTTAAACCAGGGGATCTATGGCTACACCTTC

d_call: .
v_call: TRBV5-1
j_call: TRBJ2-3
clone_size: many
cdr3_aa: CASTAMGTDTQYF
cdr3_nt: TGCGCCAGCACCGCGATGGGTACAGATACGCAGTATTTT

d_call: .
v_call: TRBV4-1
j_call: TRBJ2-1
clone_size: few
cdr3_aa: CASSQVPSGVGINEQFF
cdr3_nt: TGCGCCAGCAGCCAAGTCCCCTCGGGGGTAGGGATTAATGAGCAGTTCTTC

d_call: .
v_call: TRBV7-9
j_call: TRBJ1-4
clone_size: few
cdr3_aa: CASRPGPVNEKLFF
cdr3_nt: TGTGCCAGCAGGCCGGGACCGGTTAATGAAAAACTGTTTTTT

d_call: TRBD1
v_call: TRBV6-2/TRBV6-3
j_call: TRBJ2-1
clone_size: .
cdr3_aa: CASSRDSWTYNEQFF
cdr3_nt: TGTGCCAGCAGTCGGGACAGCTGGACCTACAATGAGCAGTTCTTC